The rows below give T cell receptor beta chains drawn from one sample of a study of blood T cell repertoires in COVID-19. Only in-frame clones appear in the TCRdb table, and some are missing; sequencing was by immunoSEQ multiplex PCR. The sample includes approximately 150,000 clones, around 84% of them seen just once. Material: peripheral blood. The receptors stem from a human donor in a cohort sampled during active COVID-19. Both conserved end residues are part of each CDR3. A D gene is named only where the DNA matches it firmly. Not all rows give a size; the values are once, few, many and, for expanded clones, a class.

v_gene	abundance	j_gene	d_gene	CDR3nt	CDR3aa
TRBV29-1	-	TRBJ2-1	-	TGCAGCGCCCGAGCGCGTAGCTCCTACAATGAGCAGTTCTTC	CSARARSSYNEQFF
TRBV11-2	-	TRBJ1-3	TRBD1	TGTGCCAGCAGCTCGAGAGGACAGGGGGCTGATGGAAACACCATATATTTT	CASSSRGQGADGNTIYF
TRBV10-2	-	TRBJ1-6	TRBD1	TGCGCCAGCAGTGAGAGCAGGGGGAATTCACCCCTCCACTTT	CASSESRGNSPLHF
TRBV7-9	-	TRBJ1-1	-	TGTGCCAGCAGCTTAGTTTATGCGGCCCCGAACACTGAAGCTTTCTTT	CASSLVYAAPNTEAFF
TRBV2	few	TRBJ1-2	TRBD1	TGTGCCAGCAAAGAGGGACAGGACATTAACTATGGCTACACCTTC	CASKEGQDINYGYTF
TRBV30	-	TRBJ2-3	-	TGTGCCTGGAGCCGACTAGGGGGGGGCACAGATACGCAGTATTTT	CAWSRLGGGTDTQYF
TRBV7-9	once	TRBJ2-5	TRBD1	TGTGCCAGCAGCGACCGGGACAGACTACAAGAGACCCAGTACTTC	CASSDRDRLQETQYF
TRBV19	-	TRBJ2-4	TRBD2	TGTGCCAGTAGTCCCAACCGGGACTATAGGTACTTC	CASSPNRDYRYF
TRBV7-9	-	TRBJ1-6	-	TGTGCCAGCGGCGACAGTCCTAATTCACCCCTCCACTTT	CASGDSPNSPLHF
TRBV19	-	TRBJ1-2	TRBD1	TGTGCCAGTAGTACCCCCAGGGGGCTCTTCTATGGCTACACCTTC	CASSTPRGLFYGYTF
TRBV5-4	-	TRBJ1-4	-	TGTGCCAGCAGCGCGGGATTTAATGAAAAACTGTTTTTT	CASSAGFNEKLFF
TRBV4-1	-	TRBJ2-2	-	TGCGCCAGCAGCCAAGATCGGCAGGGATTAGCCGGGGAGCTGTTTTTT	CASSQDRQGLAGELFF
TRBV5-1	-	TRBJ2-2	TRBD1	TGCGCCAGCAGCTTCGGACAGGGGTTATCCGGGGAGCTGTTTTTT	CASSFGQGLSGELFF
TRBV5-5	-	TRBJ1-5	-	TGTGCCAGCAGCTTGGCCCCACAGACCAATCAGCCCCAGCATTTT	CASSLAPQTNQPQHF
TRBV15	-	TRBJ2-1	-	TGTGCCACCAGCACCGGTACAGGGATCTTCTTTGGGAATGAGCAGTTCTTC	CATSTGTGIFFGNEQFF
TRBV28	-	TRBJ1-1	TRBD1	TGTGCCAGCAGTTTGTTGACAGGGACCGAAGCTTTCTTT	CASSLLTGTEAFF
TRBV30	-	TRBJ1-1	-	TGTGCCTGGAGACAGGGGAACACTGAAGCTTTCTTT	CAWRQGNTEAFF
TRBV5-1	few	TRBJ2-1	TRBD1	TGCGCCAGCCGGGACAGGGAGAACTACAATGAGCAGTTCTTC	CASRDRENYNEQFF
TRBV24-1	-	TRBJ2-4	-	TGTGCCACCAGTGCCCAGAATCCGGGCATTCAGTACTTC	CATSAQNPGIQYF
TRBV20-1	-	TRBJ2-3	TRBD1	TGCAGTGCTAGTCTGGGACAGGGGGCGCGAAGCACAGATACGCAGTATTTT	CSASLGQGARSTDTQYF
TRBV6-5	-	TRBJ2-2	-	TGTGCCAGCAGACATACCGGGACTAACACCGGGGAGCTGTTTTTT	CASRHTGTNTGELFF
TRBV27	-	TRBJ2-7	-	TGTGCCAGCTCAGAGGTCGGGGGCTCCTACGAGCAGTACTTC	CASSEVGGSYEQYF
TRBV2	-	TRBJ2-1	-	TGTGCCAGCACTCCCATTCGGGATCACTACAATGAGCAGTTCTTC	CASTPIRDHYNEQFF
TRBV4-2	-	TRBJ1-1	-	TGTGCCAGCAGCCAACGCTCTGTAGGGGGACGGGGTGAAGCTTTCTTT	CASSQRSVGGRGEAFF
TRBV5-8	-	TRBJ1-1	TRBD1	TGTGCCAGCACCCTCCCACAGGGGCGCGGGGCTTTCTTT	CASTLPQGRGAFF
TRBV28	-	TRBJ2-7	TRBD2	TGTGCCAGCAGTTTACTAGCGGGGGGAAATTACGAGCAGTACTTC	CASSLLAGGNYEQYF
TRBV19	-	TRBJ1-3	-	TGTGCCAGTAAGGGCGGACTTTACTCTGGAAACACCATATATTTT	CASKGGLYSGNTIYF
TRBV15	-	TRBJ1-2	-	TGTGCCACCAGCAGAGATAAAAATAACTATGGCTACACCTTC	CATSRDKNNYGYTF
TRBV5-1	-	TRBJ2-3	-	TGCGCCAGCAGCCCAGTCGACTCCGGCACAGATACGCAGTATTTT	CASSPVDSGTDTQYF
TRBV24-1	-	TRBJ2-3	TRBD2	TGTGCCACCAGTGACCCCGGACTAGCGGGGGGCGTAGATACGCAGTATTTT	CATSDPGLAGGVDTQYF
TRBV4-2	-	TRBJ2-2	-	TGTGCCAGCAGCCAAGATAGGTTCCTAGCGAGGGGCACCGGGGAGCTGTTTTTT	CASSQDRFLARGTGELFF
TRBV7-9	-	TRBJ2-1	-	TGTGCCAGCAGCTTATTGGACAGAGGTGATTTTCGAGGGTTCTTC	CASSLLDRGDFRGFF
TRBV15	-	TRBJ1-5	-	TGTGCCACCAGCAGAGATCGTTACAAAGGCAATCAGCCCCAGCATTTT	CATSRDRYKGNQPQHF
TRBV5-1	-	TRBJ2-5	TRBD2	TGCGCCAGCAGCACACCCCCGGGACTAGCGGGAGGGATGGAAGAGACCCAGTACTTC	CASSTPPGLAGGMEETQYF
TRBV4-1	-	TRBJ2-7	-	TGCGCCAGCAGCCAAGTTAGTAGCCTCTCTTACCCCTACGAGCAGTACTTC	CASSQVSSLSYPYEQYF
TRBV7-8	-	TRBJ2-7	TRBD1	TGTGCCAGCAGCTTGGACAGGGGCGAGTACGAGCAGTACTTC	CASSLDRGEYEQYF
TRBV28	-	TRBJ2-1	-	TGTGCCAGCAGTTTAATGGAGCTTAGCTCCTACAATGAGCAGTTCTTC	CASSLMELSSYNEQFF
TRBV29-1	-	TRBJ2-1	TRBD2	TGCAGCGTTACCGGGACTATCCGTTTTGAGCAGTTCTTC	CSVTGTIRFEQFF
TRBV11-2	-	TRBJ1-3	-	TGTGCCAGCAGCTTAGACACCACTAATGTCGGAAACACCATATATTTT	CASSLDTTNVGNTIYF
TRBV5-4	-	TRBJ1-6	-	TGTGCCAGCAGCCCGGGTGACCTTTCACCCCTCCACTTT	CASSPGDLSPLHF
TRBV7-8	-	TRBJ1-1	TRBD1	TGTGCCAGCAGTAAGGACAGGGTGACGGAAGCTTTCTTT	CASSKDRVTEAFF
TRBV7-6	-	TRBJ1-3	-	TGTGCCAGCAGCTTAGCGCCAGGACAACTCGGAAACACCATATATTTT	CASSLAPGQLGNTIYF
TRBV3-1/TRBV3-2	-	TRBJ1-3	-	TGTGCCAGCAGCCACCATTCCTCTGGAAACACCATATATTTT	CASSHHSSGNTIYF
TRBV6-4	-	TRBJ2-1	TRBD1	TGTGCCAGCAGTGAAAGGACAGGGACTGGGAATGAGCAGTTCTTC	CASSERTGTGNEQFF
TRBV7-2	-	TRBJ2-3	-	TGTGCCAGCAGCTTAGGTCCAGCGGAGGGCACAGATACGCAGTATTTT	CASSLGPAEGTDTQYF
TRBV27	-	TRBJ1-6	-	TGTGCCAGCAGTCTCCCTGGGAGGGTTTCACCCCTCCACTTT	CASSLPGRVSPLHF
TRBV2	once	TRBJ2-3	TRBD2	TGTGCCAGCAGGGGGACTAGCGCACTCACAGATACGCAGTATTTT	CASRGTSALTDTQYF
TRBV6-1	-	TRBJ1-2	-	TGTGCCAGCAGTGAAGTCATTCGGTTCGGCAGGGTTTTTTATGGCTACACCTTC	CASSEVIRFGRVFYGYTF
TRBV11-2	once	TRBJ1-1	-	TGTGCCAGCAGCTTAGTGGGGGGGAAGAACACTGAAGCTTTCTTT	CASSLVGGKNTEAFF
TRBV7-2	-	TRBJ2-3	-	TGTGCCAGCAACCAGCAGGATGTCTCCCTCGATACGCAGTATTTT	CASNQQDVSLDTQYF
TRBV4-1	-	TRBJ1-4	-	TGCGCCAGCAGCCAAGTCAGGCAGGGAGGTGAAAAACTGTTTTTT	CASSQVRQGGEKLFF
TRBV29-1	-	TRBJ1-1	-	TGCAGCGTTGTGGGGCAGCTTGGGATGGCTTTCTTT	CSVVGQLGMAFF
TRBV9	-	TRBJ2-3	-	TGTGCCAGCAGCGCGCCGACAGGTACAGATACGCAGTATTTT	CASSAPTGTDTQYF
TRBV12-3/TRBV12-4	-	TRBJ1-6	-	TGTGCCAGCAGTTCTGACAGAACCCTCCACTTT	CASSSDRTLHF
TRBV30	-	TRBJ1-5	-	TGTGCCTGGAGTGGGGGGCTACAAAATCAGCCCCAGCATTTT	CAWSGGLQNQPQHF